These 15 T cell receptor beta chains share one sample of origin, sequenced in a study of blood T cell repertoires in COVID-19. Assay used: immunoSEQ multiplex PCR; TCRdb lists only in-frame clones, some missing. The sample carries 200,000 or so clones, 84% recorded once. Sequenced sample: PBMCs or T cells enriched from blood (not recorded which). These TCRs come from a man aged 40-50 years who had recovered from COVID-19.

The CDR3 loop is CAINRRPDYGYTF. The CDR3 coding sequence is TGTGCCATCAATCGGAGGCCAGACTATGGCTACACCTTC. The chain carries TRBV10-3 and TRBJ1-2, with D hard to call. The CDR3 totals 13 residues. Germline CDR1 is ENHRY and CDR2 is SYGVKD. V was shortened by 7 bases and J by 3 bases, with 12 bases between the two germline ends.

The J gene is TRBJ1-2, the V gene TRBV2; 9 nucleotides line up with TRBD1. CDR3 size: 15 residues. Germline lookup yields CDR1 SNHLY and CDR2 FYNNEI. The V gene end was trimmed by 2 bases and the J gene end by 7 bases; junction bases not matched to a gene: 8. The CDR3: CASSELGQGSGGYTF. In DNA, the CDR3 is TGTGCCAGCAGTGAATTGGGACAGGGCTCGGGTGGCTACACCTTC.

CDR3 DNA sequence: TGTGCCAGCAGCCCAGGCGGGTGGGGGACAGGGTCACCCCTCCACTTT. It yields the protein CASSPGGWGTGSPLHF. This chain connects TRBV7-2 to TRBJ1-6; 9 nucleotides agree with TRBD1. This CDR3 comprises 16 residues. J gave up 10 bases and V 5 bases, and 12 bases lay outside the gene matches. Germline V gene data show CDR1 as SGHTA and CDR2 as FQGNSA.

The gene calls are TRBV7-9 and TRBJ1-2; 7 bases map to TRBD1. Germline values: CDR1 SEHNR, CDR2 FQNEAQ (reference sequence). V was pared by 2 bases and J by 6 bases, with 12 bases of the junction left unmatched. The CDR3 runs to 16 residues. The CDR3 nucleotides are TGTGCCAGCAGCTTAAACAGGGGACGATCGGCAGATGGCTACACCTTC. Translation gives CASSLNRGRSADGYTF.

CDR3 DNA: TGTGCCAGTAGTCCGAGGACAGGTCGCACTGAAGCTTTCTTT. Translation: CASSPRTGRTEAFF. The rearrangement joins TRBV19 to TRBJ1-1, with TRBD1 matching 7 bases. V lost 5 bases to trimming and J lost 4 bases; unmatched junction nucleotides: 7. Germline loops: CDR1 LNHDA, CDR2 SQIVND (reference sequence). This CDR3 has 14 amino acids.

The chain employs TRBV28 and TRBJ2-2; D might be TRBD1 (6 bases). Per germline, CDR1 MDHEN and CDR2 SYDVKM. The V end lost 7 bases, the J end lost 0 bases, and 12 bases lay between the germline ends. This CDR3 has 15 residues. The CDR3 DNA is TGTGCCAGCACCCTCAGGGGCGCGAACACCGGGGAGCTGTTTTTT. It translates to CASTLRGANTGELFF.

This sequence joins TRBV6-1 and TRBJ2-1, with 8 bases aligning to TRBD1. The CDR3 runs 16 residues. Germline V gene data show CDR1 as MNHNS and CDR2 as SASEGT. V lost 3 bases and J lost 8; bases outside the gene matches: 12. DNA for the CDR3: TGTGCCAGCAGTGATACTAGGACAGGGATGTACGATGAGCAGTTCTTC. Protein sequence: CASSDTRTGMYDEQFF.

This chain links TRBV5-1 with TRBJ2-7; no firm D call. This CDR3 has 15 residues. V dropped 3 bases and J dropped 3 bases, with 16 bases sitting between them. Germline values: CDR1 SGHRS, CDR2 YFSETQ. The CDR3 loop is CASSSSEPASYEQYF. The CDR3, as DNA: TGCGCCAGCAGCTCCTCGGAGCCAGCGAGCTACGAGCAGTACTTC.

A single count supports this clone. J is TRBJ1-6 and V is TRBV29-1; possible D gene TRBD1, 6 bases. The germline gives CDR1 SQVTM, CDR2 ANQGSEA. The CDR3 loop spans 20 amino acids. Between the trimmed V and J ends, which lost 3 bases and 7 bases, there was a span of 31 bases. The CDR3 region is CSVEVGGRGPLILKNSPLHF. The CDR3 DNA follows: TGCAGCGTTGAGGTCGGGGGGCGCGGGCCGCTAATACTAAAGAATTCACCCCTCCACTTT.

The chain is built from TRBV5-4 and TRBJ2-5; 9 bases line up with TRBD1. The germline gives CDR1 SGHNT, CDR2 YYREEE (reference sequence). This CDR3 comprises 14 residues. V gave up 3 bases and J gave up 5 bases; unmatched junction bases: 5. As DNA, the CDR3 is TGTGCCAGCAGCTGGGGACAGGGCCTGGAGACCCAGTACTTC. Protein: CASSWGQGLETQYF.

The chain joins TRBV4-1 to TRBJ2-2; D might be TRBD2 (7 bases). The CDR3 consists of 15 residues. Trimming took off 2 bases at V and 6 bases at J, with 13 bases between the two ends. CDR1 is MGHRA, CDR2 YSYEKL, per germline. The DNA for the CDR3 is TGCGCCAGCAGCCAACCGGGGGGCGGTCCCGGGGAGCTGTTTTTT. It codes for CASSQPGGGPGELFF.

This CDR3 reads CASSEAYLNTEAFF. The CDR3 nucleotides are TGTGCCAGCAGTGAAGCCTACCTGAACACTGAAGCTTTCTTT. The genes are TRBV2 and TRBJ1-1; D is undetermined. The CDR3 length is 14 residues. Germline values: CDR1 SNHLY, CDR2 FYNNEI. V lost 0 bases and J lost 0, with 5 bases in between.

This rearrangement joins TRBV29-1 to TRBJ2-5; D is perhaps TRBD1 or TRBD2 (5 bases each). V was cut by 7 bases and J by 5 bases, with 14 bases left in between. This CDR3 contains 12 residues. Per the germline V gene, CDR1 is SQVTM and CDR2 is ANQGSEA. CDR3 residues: CSAGRQRETQYF. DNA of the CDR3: TGCAGCGCGGGACGACAGAGGGAGACCCAGTACTTC.

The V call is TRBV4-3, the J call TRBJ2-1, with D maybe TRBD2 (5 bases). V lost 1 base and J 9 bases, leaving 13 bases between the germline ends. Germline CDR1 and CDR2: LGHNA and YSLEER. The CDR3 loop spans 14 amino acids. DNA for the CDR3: TGCGCCAGCAGCCAAGGTCTCCGGGGTGGTGAGCAGTTCTTC. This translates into CASSQGLRGGEQFF.

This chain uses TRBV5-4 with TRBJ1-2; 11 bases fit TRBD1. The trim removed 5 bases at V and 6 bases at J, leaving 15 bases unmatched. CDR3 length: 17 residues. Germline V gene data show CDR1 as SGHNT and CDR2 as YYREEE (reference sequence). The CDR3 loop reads CASRGILGTGGRDGYTF. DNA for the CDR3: TGTGCCAGCAGAGGGATTTTAGGGACAGGGGGTCGGGATGGCTACACCTTC.